The following is a T cell receptor beta chain sequence with its context. As yet, its antigen is unknown. These data are taken from a study of T cell responses to AZD1222 COVID-19 vaccine. Overall study context: Second doses at about 4 or about 12 weeks were pooled.

V was shortened by 3 bases and J by 5 bases, with 5 bases between the two germline ends. Germline assignment: CDR1 MDHEN and CDR2 SYDVKM. CDR3 length: 12 residues. General study findings and limits: Reports indicate that nearly half of spike-specific TCRs are directed at unmutated variant regions. The donor cohort was predominantly white British with a female majority, and clonal diversity may have been underestimated. Spike-specific TCR depth and breadth grew after two AZD1222 doses.

Only in-frame clones appear in the TCRdb table, and some are missing; sequencing was by immunoSEQ multiplex PCR. The table has some 150,000 clones, approximately 88% seen once. This receptor was taken from an adult in good health. The chain uses TRBV28 and TRBJ1-5; D unclear. Sequenced here: peripheral blood, sampled on day 0 of AZD1222 vaccination. The CDR3, as DNA: TGTGCCAGCAGTTTTCAGGATCAGCCCCAGCATTTT. This encodes CASSFQDQPQHF.